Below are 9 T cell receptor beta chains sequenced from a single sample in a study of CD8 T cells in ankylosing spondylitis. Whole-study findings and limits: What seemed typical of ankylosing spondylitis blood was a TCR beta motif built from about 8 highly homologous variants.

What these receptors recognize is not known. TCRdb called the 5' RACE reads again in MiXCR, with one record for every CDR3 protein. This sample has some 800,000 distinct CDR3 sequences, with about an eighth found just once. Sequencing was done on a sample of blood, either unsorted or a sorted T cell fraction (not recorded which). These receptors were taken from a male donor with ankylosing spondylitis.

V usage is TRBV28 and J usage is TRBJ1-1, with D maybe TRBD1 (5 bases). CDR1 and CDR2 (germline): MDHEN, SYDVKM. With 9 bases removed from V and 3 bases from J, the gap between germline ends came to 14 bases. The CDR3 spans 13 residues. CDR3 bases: TGTGCCAGTAGTGGGGGGGGATACACTGAAGCTTTCTTT. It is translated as CASSGGGYTEAFF.

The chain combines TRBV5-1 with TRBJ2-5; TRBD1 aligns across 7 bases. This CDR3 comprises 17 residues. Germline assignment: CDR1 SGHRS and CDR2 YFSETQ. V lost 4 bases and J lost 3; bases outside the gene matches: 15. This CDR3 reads CASSLGTARPPKETQYF. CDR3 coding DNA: TGCGCCAGCAGCCTCGGGACAGCCAGACCCCCCAAAGAGACCCAGTACTTC.

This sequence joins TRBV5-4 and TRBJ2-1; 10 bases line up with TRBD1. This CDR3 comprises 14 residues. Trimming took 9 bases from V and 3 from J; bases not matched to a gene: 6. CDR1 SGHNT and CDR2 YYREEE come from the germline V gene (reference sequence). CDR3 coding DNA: TGTGCCACTCTCCGGGACAGGGGCTACAATGAGCAGTTCTTC. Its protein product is CATLRDRGYNEQFF.

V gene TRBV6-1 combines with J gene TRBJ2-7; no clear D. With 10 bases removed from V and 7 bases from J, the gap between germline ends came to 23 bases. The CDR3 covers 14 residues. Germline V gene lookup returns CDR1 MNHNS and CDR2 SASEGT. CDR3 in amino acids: CATRESYGFGEQYF. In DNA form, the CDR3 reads TGTGCCACACGCGAAAGTTATGGCTTTGGGGAGCAGTACTTC.

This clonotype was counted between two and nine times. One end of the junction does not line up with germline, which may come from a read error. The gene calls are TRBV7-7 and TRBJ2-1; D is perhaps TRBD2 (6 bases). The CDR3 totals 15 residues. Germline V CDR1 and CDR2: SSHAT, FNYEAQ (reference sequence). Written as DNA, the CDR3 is TGTGCTAGCAGCAAGGGACTCCAAAGGGTCAATGAGCAGTTCTTC. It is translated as CASSKGLQRVNEQFF.

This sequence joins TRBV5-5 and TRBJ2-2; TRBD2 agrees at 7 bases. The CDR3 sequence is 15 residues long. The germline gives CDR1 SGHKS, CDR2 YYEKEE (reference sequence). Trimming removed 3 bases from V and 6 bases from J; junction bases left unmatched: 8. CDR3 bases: TGTGCCAGCAGCTCATTGGCTGGGGGGGCCGGGGAGCTGTTTTTT. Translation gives CASSSLAGGAGELFF.

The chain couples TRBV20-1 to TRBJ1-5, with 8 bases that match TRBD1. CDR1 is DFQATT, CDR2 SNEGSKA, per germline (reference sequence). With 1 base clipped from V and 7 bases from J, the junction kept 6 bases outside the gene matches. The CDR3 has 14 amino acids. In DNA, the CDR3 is TGCAGTGCTAGAGCGGACAGGGAAAGGCAGCCCCAGCATTTT. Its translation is CSARADRERQPQHF.

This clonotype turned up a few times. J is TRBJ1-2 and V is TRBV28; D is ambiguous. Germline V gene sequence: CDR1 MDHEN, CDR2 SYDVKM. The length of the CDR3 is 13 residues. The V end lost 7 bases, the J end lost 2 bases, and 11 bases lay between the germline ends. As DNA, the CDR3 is TGTGCCAGCACCCTCAATGTAAACTATGGCTACACCTTC. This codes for CASTLNVNYGYTF.

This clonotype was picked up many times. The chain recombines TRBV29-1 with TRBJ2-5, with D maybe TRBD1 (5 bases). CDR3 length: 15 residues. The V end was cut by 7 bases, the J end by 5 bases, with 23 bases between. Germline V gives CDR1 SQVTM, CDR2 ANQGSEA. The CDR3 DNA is TGCAGCGCCAGCCTGGGCGTTACTAAGGGGGAGACCCAGTACTTC. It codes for CSASLGVTKGETQYF.